The 2 T cell receptor beta chains reported below all come from one sample, sequenced in a study of OX40 agonist ivuxolimab in advanced cancers. Repertoires were generated with immunoSEQ multiplex PCR, while TCRdb's copy carries only in-frame clones and drops some. The data hold roughly 120,000 clones, with around nine tenths observed a single time. The starting material was CD4+ or CD8+ T cells sorted from blood, obtained in a trial of the OX40 agonist ivuxolimab. These receptors all stem from an adult with an advanced solid tumor such as melanoma, head and neck, liver or kidney cancer.

This clone was counted a single time. The rearrangement joins TRBV18 to TRBJ2-3; D ambiguous. The CDR3 runs to 12 residues. V lost 4 bases and J 2 bases, leaving 4 bases between the germline ends. Germline V gives CDR1 KGHSH, CDR2 LQKENI. CDR3 bases: TGTGCCAGCTCACTGGTCACAGATACGCAGTATTTT. Translating gives CASSLVTDTQYF.

This clone showed up just a few times. The chain is built from TRBV6-5 and TRBJ1-2, with D uncertain. This CDR3 comprises 15 residues. Germline V CDR1 and CDR2: MNHEY, SVGAGI. Between the trimmed V and J ends, which lost 0 bases and 4 bases, there was a span of 12 bases. The DNA for the CDR3 is TGTGCCAGCAGTTACTCCAATTTGGGGAGCTATGGCTACACCTTC. This codes for CASSYSNLGSYGYTF.